This TCR beta chain was sequenced during a study of cytomegalovirus exposure and HLA in healthy donors. Points from the study as a whole: A later analysis found that most CMV-associated TCR beta chains appeared HLA-restricted.

The CDR3 totals 11 residues. Deletions cut 5 bases from V and 2 bases from J, with 7 bases between. Germline V CDR1 and CDR2: SQVTM, ANQGSEA. As concerns this clone: Its antigen is unknown.

Researchers ran the PCR with 60 Vbeta and 13 Jbeta primers. Sequencing was performed with immunoSEQ multiplex PCR; in TCRdb, only in-frame clones are kept and a portion is missing. The repertoire consists of around 110,000 clones, with 9% to 10% occurring once and the leading ten covering 3% to 3.5%. The sequence was collected from a man aged 30 to 39 in good health and CMV-seronegative. Sequencing input: PBMCs. The chain has TRBV29-1 and TRBJ2-7; possible D gene TRBD1, 5 bases. The DNA of the CDR3 is TGCAGCGTTCCAGGGACCTACGAGCAGTACTTC. This gives the protein CSVPGTYEQYF.